These 21 T cell receptor beta chains were all obtained from the same sample, sequenced in a study of long-term antiretroviral therapy in people with HIV. An immunoSEQ assay, version v3.0, was performed at survey level. TCRdb's table, derived via immunoSEQ multiplex PCR, lists solely in-frame clones and lacks some. The sample lists 25,000 to 30,000 clones, approximately 87% seen once, with roughly 9% in the top ten. The sequencing used unsorted PBMCs, collected approximately 4.8 years after starting antiretroviral therapy. These receptor sequences come from a man between 35 and 55 years old with HIV.

The gene calls are TRBV11-2 and TRBJ1-2, with D unclear. CDR1 is SGHAT, CDR2 FQNNGV, per germline. V shed 5 bases and J shed 0 bases, with 16 bases lying between them. This CDR3 has 16 residues. This CDR3 reads CASSQTPMGTNYGYTF. The CDR3 DNA sequence: TGTGCCAGCAGCCAAACCCCTATGGGGACTAACTATGGCTACACCTTC.

The chain uses TRBV18 and TRBJ1-2; 7 nucleotides match TRBD1. The CDR3 is 15 residues long. V lost 3 bases and J lost 0; bases outside the gene matches: 4. Germline lookup yields CDR1 KGHSH and CDR2 LQKENI. The CDR3: CASSPSGQTNYGYTF. In DNA form, the CDR3 reads TGTGCCAGCTCACCTTCGGGACAGACTAACTATGGCTACACCTTC.

V and J are TRBV10-3 and TRBJ2-3; 10 bases match TRBD1. Germline-derived CDR1 and CDR2 are ENHRY and SYGVKD. This CDR3 has 16 amino acids. V shed 5 bases and J 1 base; nucleotides not matched to a gene: 6. This CDR3 is CAISYRGTGGTDTQYF. The CDR3 DNA reads as TGTGCCATCAGTTACCGGGGGACAGGGGGCACAGATACGCAGTATTTT.

The chain links TRBV29-1 to TRBJ2-3; 10 bases match TRBD2. The CDR3 runs 17 residues. V was pared by 7 bases and J by 4 bases, with 17 bases of the junction left unmatched. CDR1 is SQVTM and CDR2 is ANQGSEA in the germline V gene. CDR3 sequence reads: CSAEGRGERGGSDTQYF. CDR3 nucleotides: TGCAGCGCAGAAGGGCGGGGGGAGCGGGGGGGCTCAGATACGCAGTATTTT.

The CDR3 reads CSGTGQLAQYF. In DNA form, the CDR3 reads TGCAGTGGAACGGGGCAGCTGGCCCAGTACTTC. The V call is TRBV20-1, the J call TRBJ2-5; D assignment may be TRBD1 or TRBD2 (5 bases each). This CDR3 spans 11 amino acids. V was clipped by 7 bases and J by 9 bases, with 15 bases between them. Germline V lookup: CDR1 DFQATT, CDR2 SNEGSKA (reference sequence).

The gene calls are TRBV6-5 and TRBJ1-5, with D possibly matching TRBD1 (5 bases). This CDR3 region has 14 residues. CDR1 and CDR2 from the germline V gene are MNHEY and SVGAGI. Deletions cut 2 bases from V and 7 bases from J, with 12 bases between. CDR3: CASSYTGPGQPQHF. For the CDR3, the DNA is TGTGCCAGCAGTTACACGGGGCCAGGACAGCCCCAGCATTTT.

The chain carries TRBV7-8 and TRBJ2-5; D ambiguous. This CDR3 is built from 11 residues. V was trimmed by 11 bases and J by 3 bases, leaving 10 bases between them. The germline CDR1 and CDR2 sequences are SGHVS and FQNEAQ. The DNA of the CDR3 is TGTGCCGAGGAGCCGGAAGAGACCCAGTACTTC. Its translation: CAEEPEETQYF.

This chain connects TRBV4-3 to TRBJ2-7, with D perhaps matching TRBD2 (5 bases). Per the germline V gene, CDR1 is LGHNA and CDR2 is YSLEER. The CDR3 spans 14 residues. Deletions cut 4 bases from V and 3 bases from J, with 13 bases between. The CDR3 DNA is TGCGCCAGCAGCCCAAGCGGAGCCGGCTACGAGCAGTACTTC. This encodes CASSPSGAGYEQYF.

This clone was seen a single time. The chain carries TRBV2 and TRBJ1-5; D unresolved. The germline V gene has CDR1 SNHLY and CDR2 FYNNEI. Trimming took off 2 bases at V and 5 bases at J, with 16 bases between the two ends. This CDR3 is 16 amino acids long. The CDR3 coding sequence is TGTGCCAGCAGTGAATTCTTAGGTTGGAGCGATCAGCCCCAGCATTTT. Residues: CASSEFLGWSDQPQHF.

V usage is TRBV5-4 and J usage is TRBJ2-5, with D tentatively TRBD2 (5 bases). Germline V gene data show CDR1 as SGHNT and CDR2 as YYREEE (reference sequence). The CDR3 length is 15 residues. The ends were cut back, 0 bases at V and 7 bases at J, with 16 bases in the middle. The chain's CDR3 is CASSLERAKGVTQYF. The CDR3, as DNA: TGTGCCAGCAGCTTGGAAAGGGCCAAGGGAGTGACCCAGTACTTC. Full variable domain (rest looked up from reference TRBV5-4 and TRBJ2-5): ETGVTQSPTHLIKTRGQQVTLRCSSQSGHNTVSWYQQALGQGPQFIFQYYREEENGRGNFPPRFSGLQFPNYSSELNVNALELDDSALYLCASSLERAKGVTQYFGPGTRLLVL.

About this clone: Distinct nucleotide sequences in the sample also encode this CDR3. This chain connects TRBV5-1 to TRBJ1-3; tentative D call: TRBD1 (5 bases). This CDR3 region has 15 residues. Looked up from germline, CDR1 is SGHRS and CDR2 is YFSETQ. Between the trimmed V and J ends, which lost 0 bases and 0 bases, there was a span of 7 bases. DNA for the CDR3: TGCGCCAGCAGCTTGGCCGGGGGCTCTGGAAACACCATATATTTT. Its translation: CASSLAGGSGNTIYF.

This clone was observed once. The chain employs TRBV4-2 and TRBJ2-2; perhaps D is TRBD1 or TRBD2 (5 bases each). This CDR3 spans 17 amino acids. Germline CDR1 is LGHNA and CDR2 is YNFKEQ. With 1 base removed from V and 6 bases from J, the gap between germline ends came to 18 bases. CDR3 DNA sequence: TGTGCCAGCAGCCAAGGGACCCGGGACCCCTTGGCCGGGGAGCTGTTTTTT. This sequence encodes CASSQGTRDPLAGELFF.

CDR3 amino acids: CASSDVGANEKLFF. CDR3 nucleotides: TGTGCCAGCAGTGATGTGGGGGCTAATGAAAAACTGTTTTTT. The chain combines TRBV6-1 with TRBJ1-4, with D maybe TRBD1 (5 bases). CDR1 is MNHNS and CDR2 is SASEGT in the germline V gene. The CDR3 sequence is 14 residues long. V was cut by 3 bases and J by 3 bases, with 8 bases left in between.

This clone was seen only once. V is TRBV19 and J is TRBJ1-3; D is undetermined. CDR1 is LNHDA, CDR2 SQIVND, per germline (reference sequence). The V gene lost 4 bases and the J gene lost 0 bases, with 13 bases spanning the gap. The CDR3 is made up of 16 amino acids. The CDR3 here is CASSKNSLSSGNTIYF. The CDR3 nucleotides are TGTGCCAGTAGTAAAAACAGCCTCTCCTCTGGAAACACCATATATTTT.

The chain is built from TRBV11-2 and TRBJ2-3; no reliable D call. Between the trimmed V and J ends, which lost 1 base and 6 bases, there was a span of 11 bases. CDR1 SGHAT and CDR2 FQNNGV come from the germline V gene. CDR3 length: 14 amino acids. CDR3 protein: CASSLVRQEDTQYF. In DNA, the CDR3 is TGTGCCAGCAGCTTAGTGCGACAAGAGGATACGCAGTATTTT.

Only a few counts were recorded for this clone. This chain connects TRBV19 to TRBJ1-1, with D unclear. The CDR3 spans 16 residues. V gave up 3 bases and J gave up 2 bases, with 16 bases separating them. Looked up from germline, CDR1 is LNHDA and CDR2 is SQIVND (reference sequence). The CDR3 DNA follows: TGTGCCAGTAGTATCCGCAGGCCCCGATTTAACACTGAAGCTTTCTTT. It is translated as CASSIRRPRFNTEAFF.

This clone was counted a single time. V gene TRBV7-3 combines with J gene TRBJ2-1; D call uncertain. The CDR3 runs 12 residues. Between the trimmed V and J ends, which lost 4 bases and 6 bases, there was a span of 7 bases. CDR1 SGHTA and CDR2 FQGTGA come from the germline V gene. This CDR3 reads CASSSMGNEQFF. The CDR3 DNA reads as TGTGCCAGCAGCTCCATGGGCAATGAGCAGTTCTTC.

This chain connects TRBV4-3 to TRBJ1-1; D remains unclear. Germline V gene data show CDR1 as LGHNA and CDR2 as YSLEER. V gave up 2 bases and J gave up 1 base, with 11 bases separating them. This CDR3 comprises 15 residues. The DNA for the CDR3 is TGCGCCAGCAGCCAAATGGGAATCGGGAACACTGAAGCTTTCTTT. Protein product: CASSQMGIGNTEAFF.

The chain couples TRBV10-2 to TRBJ1-4; D call uncertain. Trimming left V 1 base short and J 8 bases short, with 11 bases between. Germline CDR1 reads WSHSY; CDR2 reads SAAADI. This CDR3 region has 14 residues. This chain's CDR3 is CASSELGIGEKLFF. The CDR3 DNA reads as TGCGCCAGCAGTGAGTTGGGTATCGGGGAAAAACTGTTTTTT.

This clone is a singleton in its sample. The chain joins TRBV25-1 to TRBJ1-6, with 9 positions matching TRBD1. Germline V gene sequence: CDR1 MGHDK, CDR2 SYGVNS. The CDR3 consists of 13 residues. The V and J ends lost 8 bases and 11 bases, in that order; junction bases with no gene match: 7. The CDR3 sequence: CASCGGQGPPLHF. The CDR3 DNA reads TGTGCCAGCTGCGGGGGACAGGGACCACCCCTCCACTTT. Looking up the rest from reference TRBV25-1 and TRBJ1-6 gives the full variable domain: EADIYQTPRYLVIGTGKKITLECSQTMGHDKMYWYQQDPGMELHLIHYSYGVNSTEKGDLSSESTVSRIRTEHFPLTLESARPSHTSQYLCASCGGQGPPLHFGNGTRLTVT.

The chain is built from TRBV7-2 and TRBJ2-7, with D possibly matching TRBD2 (5 bases). The CDR3 contains 13 residues. V gave up 6 bases and J gave up 5 bases, with 14 bases separating them. Germline V CDR1 and CDR2: SGHTA, FQGNSA. The chain's CDR3 is CASRGAARNEQYF. As DNA, the CDR3 is TGTGCCAGCAGGGGAGCGGCACGGAACGAGCAGTACTTC.